These T cell receptor beta chains were read from a single sample in a study of early T cells in non-severe SARS-CoV-2 infection. One entry per CDR3 protein results from TCRdb running MiXCR on the 5' RACE reads. The data contain some 39,000 distinct CDR3 sequences, almost 7.5% of them seen just once; the ten biggest clones take up roughly 8.5%. The sequenced sample consisted of whole blood. The receptors originated from an adult who was a healthcare worker with PCR-confirmed SARS-CoV-2 infection or an uninfected control (not recorded which). The conserved cysteine and the conserved F or W are not part of the CDR3 here.

v_call	j_call	cdr3_aa
TRBV7-9	TRBJ2-1	ASSLGAEQF
TRBV15	TRBJ1-2	ATSRGDAYGYT
TRBV28	TRBJ1-2	ASIISGDNGYT
TRBV11-2	TRBJ1-1	ASSFSEGSTATEAF
TRBV20-1	TRBJ1-4	SARDRAGSNEKLF
TRBV18	TRBJ2-1	ASSPNLPGQGADEQF
TRBV20-1	TRBJ2-3	SAFTGNQGTQY
TRBV6-5	TRBJ2-7	ASSYSRGSYEQY
TRBV5-1	TRBJ2-1	ASSLFSGVYNEQF
TRBV29-1	TRBJ2-3	SVATGGTDTQY
TRBV15	TRBJ1-6	ATSTAKSPLH
TRBV7-9	TRBJ1-5	ASSLDQALQPQH
TRBV20-1	TRBJ1-3	SAIDTSSGNTIY
TRBV2	TRBJ2-7	ATLGHGSYEQY
TRBV6-2/TRBV6-3	TRBJ2-1	ASSYSVAGEDYDEQF
TRBV7-9	TRBJ2-7	ASSRGRGYEQY
TRBV28	TRBJ2-6	ASSLWSGANVLT
TRBV30	TRBJ1-1	AWSESEAF
TRBV18	TRBJ2-1	ASSPKSKGYEQF
TRBV16	TRBJ1-1	ASSREWNTEAF
TRBV9	TRBJ2-2	ASSVPGAQDTGELF
TRBV20-1	TRBJ2-1	SASWGPHSYNEQF
TRBV28	TRBJ1-4	ASSLGGAGFEKLF
TRBV7-2	TRBJ2-7	ASSLTRGNEQY
TRBV4-3	TRBJ2-7	ASSQVWGQINYEQY
TRBV7-2	TRBJ2-1	ASSSRGLNEQF
TRBV11-2	TRBJ1-5	ASSYNYRFSNQPQH
TRBV7-2	TRBJ2-1	ASSLVLLAGGRVEQF
TRBV7-2	TRBJ2-3	ASSLDRGGNTQY
TRBV4-1	TRBJ1-2	ASSPPSGDYGYT
TRBV5-5	TRBJ1-2	ASSLEEDSLYGYT
TRBV2	TRBJ2-3	ASLRDRSTDTQY
TRBV6-2/TRBV6-3	TRBJ2-2	ASSLFRGGRTGELF
TRBV29-1	TRBJ2-5	SVGKRGNQETQY
TRBV5-1	TRBJ2-3	ASSFPAGADTQY
TRBV12-3/TRBV12-4	TRBJ2-3	ASSLVSTDTQY
TRBV12-3/TRBV12-4	TRBJ2-3	ASSATAGQGDSDTQY
TRBV3-1	TRBJ2-7	ASSQRGSYEQY
TRBV28	TRBJ2-5	ASSSAGTASETQY
TRBV6-2/TRBV6-3	TRBJ1-5	ASRKIQENQPQH
TRBV28	TRBJ1-1	ASSLYGGVNTEAF
TRBV4-3	TRBJ2-3	ASSTTGRWTDTQY
TRBV5-1	TRBJ1-2	ASSLEVPNYGYT
TRBV5-1	TRBJ2-7	ASSYPVGQGFTYEQY
TRBV3-1	TRBJ1-3	ASSQDVGAGNTIY
TRBV11-3	TRBJ2-7	ASSLVPGRCPYEQY